This T cell receptor (beta chain) was sequenced during a study of T cell responses to AZD1222 COVID-19 vaccine. Study summary: Timing groups of about 4 and about 12 weeks for second doses were pooled.

This clone was detected only a few times. Its matching antigen is unknown. This table comes from immunoSEQ multiplex PCR, and its TCRdb copy is limited to in-frame clones, with some not included. The sample records about 140,000 clones, roughly 89% being singletons. Notes on the study in general: No day 14 peak samples; only post-peak repertoires were characterized. Just five or six AZD1222 recipients tested seropositive at baseline. Within unmutated variant regions lay the reported targets of nearly half of spike-specific TCRs.

V dropped 7 bases and J dropped 4 bases, with 11 bases sitting between them. The CDR3 runs to 13 residues. This TCR came from an adult in good health. V gene TRBV12-3 or TRBV12-4 combines with J gene TRBJ2-1; no definite D call. Sample: peripheral blood, taken on day 0 of AZD1222 vaccination. CDR3 region: CASTPFGYNEQFF. As DNA, the CDR3 is TGTGCCAGCACCCCCTTTGGGTACAATGAGCAGTTCTTC.